This T cell receptor (beta chain) emerged from a study of OX40 agonist ivuxolimab in advanced cancers. Background on the study: Given to patients was ivuxolimab, an agonistic anti-OX40 (CD134) antibody. Participants could have had prior anti-PD-1, anti-PD-L1 or anti-CTLA-4 therapy, and roughly 39% had some.

Trimming took 7 bases from V and 9 from J; bases not matched to a gene: 8. Germline CDR1 MNHNY, CDR2 SVGAGI (reference sequence). This CDR3 region has 14 residues. This table comes from immunoSEQ multiplex PCR, and its TCRdb copy is limited to in-frame clones, with some not included. The top ten hold 1.5% to 2% of the sample, which has over 55,000 clones, roughly 84% seen once. This rearrangement joins TRBV6-6 to TRBJ2-1; 11 positions match TRBD1. Sequenced material: CD4+ or CD8+ T cells sorted from blood, taken in a trial of the OX40 agonist ivuxolimab. The source of this sequence is an adult with an advanced solid tumor such as melanoma, head and neck, liver or kidney cancer. Written as DNA, the CDR3 is TGTGCCAGCACCATGGGACAGGGGGGAGTTGAGCAGTTCTTC. It is translated as CASTMGQGGVEQFF.